These 12 T cell receptor beta chains were all obtained from the same sample, sequenced in a study of blood T cells in healthy people across ages. The second PCR ran about 6 to 12 cycles with a sample-barcoded 5' primer and J-beta primers. TCRdb used MiXCR to reprocess the 5' RACE reads, holding one entry per CDR3 protein. Of around 900,000 distinct CDR3 sequences in the sample, around 28% were seen once. The sample comprised blood. These receptors came from a woman over 75 in good health.

This clonotype has a single count. This chain connects TRBV3-1 to TRBJ2-7; 7 bases map to TRBD1. CDR1 is LGHDT, CDR2 YNNKEL, per germline (reference sequence). This CDR3 contains 15 residues. After removal of 3 bases from V and 0 bases from J, the junction contained 5 bases not matched to a gene. The CDR3 is CASSHRQGSSYEQYF. The CDR3 coding sequence is TGTGCCAGCAGCCATCGACAGGGAAGCTCCTACGAGCAGTACTTC.

This clonotype was recorded many times. J is TRBJ2-1 and V is TRBV2; D may be TRBD2 (6 bases). CDR3 length: 14 amino acids. V was trimmed by 7 bases and J by 5 bases, leaving 15 bases between them. Looked up from germline, CDR1 is SNHLY and CDR2 is FYNNEI. Here the CDR3 DNA reads TGTGCCAGCACGAGCGGGCCGAAAAACAATGAGCAGTTCTTC. Amino acids: CASTSGPKNNEQFF.

This clonotype has a count of ten or more. The chain has TRBV12-3 or TRBV12-4 and TRBJ2-1; 7 bases are a match to TRBD1. After removal of 7 bases from V and 3 bases from J, the junction contained 12 bases not matched to a gene. The CDR3 length is 16 residues. The chain's CDR3 is CASTDAGTEFYNEQFF. For the CDR3, the DNA is TGTGCCAGCACCGACGCCGGGACAGAGTTCTACAATGAGCAGTTCTTC.

This clonotype has ten or more counts. The chain joins TRBV7-2 to TRBJ2-1, with 8 positions matching TRBD2. The CDR3 totals 15 residues. Per the germline V gene, CDR1 is SGHTA and CDR2 is FQGNSA. J lost 6 bases, V lost 1 base, and 5 bases had no gene match. CDR3 in DNA: TGTGCCAGCAGCTTAGTTGCGGGGGGTACCAATGAGCAGTTCTTC. Encoded protein: CASSLVAGGTNEQFF.

Ten or more counts support this clonotype. The chain combines TRBV9 with TRBJ2-3; D is unclear. Germline CDR1 SGDLS, CDR2 YYNGEE. The V end lost 1 base, the J end lost 0 bases, and 6 bases lay between the germline ends. The CDR3 runs to 14 residues. The CDR3 DNA sequence: TGTGCCAGCAGCGTATGGGTTAGCACAGATACGCAGTATTTT. Translated: CASSVWVSTDTQYF.

The rearrangement joins TRBV3-1 to TRBJ1-6; tentatively, D is TRBD1 (5 bases). The CDR3 contains 14 residues. CDR1 and CDR2 (germline): LGHDT, YNNKEL (reference sequence). Trimming removed 2 bases at V and 7 bases at J, with 9 bases between. CDR3 residues: CASSQRGRNSPLHF. CDR3 nucleotide sequence: TGTGCCAGCAGCCAACGGGGACGAAATTCACCCCTCCACTTT.

The chain carries TRBV6-6 and TRBJ1-3, with 7 bases matching TRBD1. The V and J ends lost 0 bases and 4 bases, in that order; junction bases with no gene match: 6. This CDR3 comprises 16 residues. CDR1 and CDR2 from the germline V gene are MNHNY and SVGAGI (reference sequence). The CDR3 protein is CASSYSETGVGNTIYF. The DNA for the CDR3 is TGTGCCAGCAGTTACTCGGAAACAGGGGTCGGAAACACCATATATTTT.

The chain links TRBV4-1 to TRBJ2-2; 9 bases map to TRBD2. Per the germline V gene, CDR1 is MGHRA and CDR2 is YSYEKL. The CDR3 totals 16 residues. V lost 2 bases and J lost 0; bases outside the gene matches: 1. CDR3 bases: TGCGCCAGCAGCCAACTAGCGGGGACGAACACCGGGGAGCTGTTTTTT. It translates to CASSQLAGTNTGELFF.

This clonotype was observed a handful of times. V and J are TRBV6-1 and TRBJ2-7; D may be TRBD2 (5 bases). The V gene's germline CDR1 is MNHNS and CDR2 SASEGT. The CDR3 runs 14 residues. Trimming took 7 bases from V and 6 from J, leaving 19 bases between them. The CDR3 nucleotides read TGTGCCAGCATGGCCGTCCGGGGTCCCGGCGAGCAGTACTTC. Its protein product is CASMAVRGPGEQYF.

This clonotype was observed a handful of times. With a much larger clone just one base away, this may be a read error. The chain carries TRBV11-2 and TRBJ2-1; perhaps TRBD1 as D (5 bases). Between the trimmed V and J ends, which lost 5 bases and 13 bases, there was a span of 15 bases. This CDR3 comprises 12 residues. The germline V gene encodes CDR1 SGHAT and CDR2 FQNNGV. The CDR3 reads CASSADYRYQFF. The CDR3 DNA is TGTGCCAGCAGCGCCGATTACAGGTACCAGTTCTTC. The whole variable domain, filled in from reference TRBV11-2 and TRBJ2-1, reads EAGVAQSPRYKIIEKRQSVAFWCNPISGHATLYWYQQILGQGPKLLIQFQNNGVVDDSQLPKDRFSAERLKGVDSTLKIQPAKLEDSAVYLCASSADYRYQFFGPGTRLTVL.

The J gene is TRBJ1-2, the V gene TRBV28; D unclear. V was cut by 5 bases and J by 5 bases, with 15 bases left in between. The germline CDR1 and CDR2 sequences are MDHEN and SYDVKM. This CDR3 is built from 14 residues. CDR3 in amino acids: CASSNSRAPYGYTF. In DNA form, the CDR3 reads TGTGCCAGCAGTAACTCCCGGGCCCCGTATGGCTACACCTTC.

This clonotype was detected many times. The chain combines TRBV5-1 with TRBJ2-3; D is undetermined. This CDR3 contains 12 residues. Trimming removed 4 bases from V and 3 bases from J, with 6 bases in between. Germline CDR1 SGHRS, CDR2 YFSETQ. CDR3 in DNA: TGCGCCAGCAGCCAAACTACAGATACGCAGTATTTT. Protein sequence: CASSQTTDTQYF.